One TCR beta chain is described in this entry. Extracted RNA was reverse transcribed, and the resulting cDNA served as sequencing template. Method: immunoSEQ multiplex PCR; TCRdb's copy keeps in-frame clones and lacks some. The sample has about 190,000 clones; 60% are singletons. The sample belongs to a study of CD8+ T cells in alopecia areata. Between the trimmed V and J ends, which lost 2 bases and 3 bases, there was a span of 8 bases. Germline-derived CDR1 and CDR2 are SGHDT and YYEEEE. This CDR3 region has 13 residues. Treatment indicated: oral pan-JAK inhibitor, 5-10 mg twice daily. This TCR came from a human donor with alopecia areata. The genes are TRBV5-6 and TRBJ1-2; D gene unclear. The sample was CD4+ T cells sorted from blood, taken at week 4, from a patient treated with tofacitinib. The CDR3 protein is CASSLRRDYGYTF. The CDR3 DNA sequence: TGTGCCAGCAGCTTACGGAGAGACTATGGCTACACCTTC.